This TCR beta chain was documented in a study of blood T cells in healthy people across ages. The second PCR ran about 6 to 11 cycles with a sample-barcoded 5' primer and J-beta primers. Each CDR3 protein is one row after TCRdb ran MiXCR on the 5' RACE reads. The data hold about 640,000 distinct CDR3 sequences, with about 28% observed a single time. Note on this clonotype: Antigen specificity is unknown. This may stem from a read error, because a much larger clone lies one nucleotide away.

The CDR3 spans 13 residues. CDR1 is SGHVS, CDR2 FNYEAQ, per germline. Findings and caveats of the study: It was the long-lived donors that had more naive CD4+ cells and higher diversity than aged donors.

Sequences were obtained from blood. The chain has TRBV7-6 and TRBJ1-1; 7 nucleotides align to TRBD1. This TCR came from a woman over 75 in good health. The CDR3, as DNA: TGTGCCAGAAGCTTAGCTCAGGGGGCTGAAGCTTTCTTT. Translated, it gives CARSLAQGAEAFF.